The 30 T cell receptor beta chains given below trace back to one sample, sequenced in a study of Graves' ophthalmopathy and Graves' hyperthyroidism. Beta-chain TCR CDR3 regions were amplified from RNA transcripts. The first-round RT-PCR employed HTBI primers together with the Qiagen OneStep RT-PCR kit. A multiplex PCR was then performed as the second round. TCRdb re-called the multiplex PCR reads through MiXCR, storing one row per CDR3 protein. The sample includes hundreds of thousands of distinct CDR3 sequences, approximately 15% of them seen just once. Input material: blood. The source of these receptors is a woman under 40 with Graves' ophthalmopathy.

This clonotype came up many times. The chain uses TRBV24-1 and TRBJ1-5, with D maybe TRBD1 (5 bases). V was clipped by 9 bases and J by 7 bases, with 12 bases between them. The germline V gene encodes CDR1 KGHDR and CDR2 SFDVKD. The CDR3 contains 12 residues. The CDR3 DNA reads TGTGCCACCTCAACTAGGGGACAGCCCCAGCATTTT. Translated: CATSTRGQPQHF.

The chain joins TRBV2 to TRBJ1-2; weak D call: TRBD1 (6 bases). Trimming shortened V by 4 bases and J by 6 bases, and 12 bases separated the two germline ends. Germline V gene sequence: CDR1 SNHLY, CDR2 FYNNEI. CDR3 length: 13 amino acids. The CDR3 DNA sequence: TGTGCCAGCAGTGTCGACAGGTCGAATGGCTACACCTTC. Its translation is CASSVDRSNGYTF. Full variable domain (outside the CDR3, taken from reference TRBV2 and TRBJ1-2): EPEVTQTPSHQVTQMGQEVILRCVPISNHLYFYWYRQILGQKVEFLVSFYNNEISEKSEIFDDQFSVERPDGSNFTLKIRSTKLEDSAMYFCASSVDRSNGYTFGSGTRLTVV.

The table lists this clonotype with many counts. The chain recombines TRBV6-1 with TRBJ1-5; 10 bases agree with TRBD1. Trimming removed 6 bases from V and 7 bases from J; junction bases left unmatched: 12. The CDR3 totals 16 residues. Germline values: CDR1 MNHNS, CDR2 SASEGT. CDR3 residues: CASRKTPGQGHQPQHF. The CDR3 DNA sequence: TGTGCCAGCAGGAAAACGCCGGGACAGGGGCACCAGCCCCAGCATTTT.

Many counts were recorded for this clonotype. The rearrangement uses TRBV6-1 and TRBJ2-2; 9 bases fit TRBD2. This CDR3 has 15 residues. Germline V gene lookup returns CDR1 MNHNS and CDR2 SASEGT. V lost 6 bases and J lost 4; bases outside the gene matches: 6. The CDR3 region has the DNA TGTGCCAGCAGGGGGACTAGCCGGGTCACCGGGGAGCTGTTTTTT. Residues: CASRGTSRVTGELFF.

This clonotype was counted between two and nine times. This chain links TRBV5-1 with TRBJ2-7; 10 bases agree with TRBD2. The junction had 13 bases not matched to a gene; V was cut back by 0 bases and J by 4 bases. The CDR3 is 18 amino acids. Germline V gene lookup returns CDR1 SGHRS and CDR2 YFSETQ. In nucleotides, the CDR3 is TGCGCCAGCAGCTTGGGGGCCTTTGGTAGCGGGAGGCCTTACGAGCAGTACTTC. Translated: CASSLGAFGSGRPYEQYF.

This clonotype was observed a few times. The chain employs TRBV7-2 and TRBJ2-2, with D perhaps matching TRBD1 or TRBD2 (5 bases each). Trimming cost V 3 bases and J 4 bases, with 12 bases left between them. CDR3 length equals 15 residues. CDR1 is SGHTA and CDR2 is FQGNSA in the germline V gene. CDR3 sequence: CASSFDSGGTGELFF. The CDR3 DNA sequence: TGTGCCAGCAGCTTCGACAGTGGGGGCACCGGGGAGCTGTTTTTT.

This clonotype was recorded many times. The chain employs TRBV2 and TRBJ1-2; weak D call: TRBD1 (5 bases). The CDR3 has 15 residues. The V gene lost 2 bases and the J gene lost 0 bases, with 10 bases spanning the gap. Germline V gene lookup returns CDR1 SNHLY and CDR2 FYNNEI. The CDR3 loop is CASSERGHPNYGYTF. The CDR3 nucleotides are TGTGCCAGCAGTGAAAGGGGCCACCCTAACTATGGCTACACCTTC.

This chain connects TRBV12-3 or TRBV12-4 to TRBJ2-7, with TRBD1 identical over 7 bases. The CDR3 sequence is 16 residues long. The J segment lost 0 bases and the V segment lost 5 bases, leaving 10 bases of the junction unmatched. CDR3 sequence reads: CASSRDSYFYSYEQYF. DNA of the CDR3: TGTGCCAGCAGTCGGGACAGCTACTTCTACTCCTACGAGCAGTACTTC.

This clonotype was found a few times. The V gene is TRBV27, the J gene TRBJ2-5; TRBD2 matches 11 bases. The CDR3 sequence is 14 residues long. Per the germline V gene, CDR1 is MNHEY and CDR2 is SMNVEV (reference sequence). Trimming removed 5 bases from V and 4 bases from J; junction bases left unmatched: 3. Here the CDR3 DNA reads TGTGCCAGCAGTATACTAGCGGGAGCAGAGACCCAGTACTTC. Translation gives CASSILAGAETQYF.

In its sample, this clonotype was seen many times. The chain joins TRBV12-3 or TRBV12-4 to TRBJ2-5; the match to TRBD1 covers 7 bases. The CDR3 spans 16 residues. After removal of 5 bases from V and 4 bases from J, the junction contained 13 bases not matched to a gene. CDR3 loop: CASSRNLQGVGETQYF. The CDR3 nucleotides read TGTGCCAGCAGTCGTAATCTTCAGGGGGTCGGAGAGACCCAGTACTTC.

The sample holds a few counts of this clonotype. The chain carries TRBV7-8 and TRBJ2-5, with D tentatively TRBD2 (5 bases). Germline assignment: CDR1 SGHVS and CDR2 FQNEAQ. V was pared by 1 base and J by 5 bases, with 11 bases between. The CDR3 sequence is 14 residues long. The CDR3 region has the DNA TGTGCCAGCAGCTTAGGGACTCTGGGGGAGACCCAGTACTTC. As protein: CASSLGTLGETQYF.

The sample holds many counts of this clonotype. The chain couples TRBV28 to TRBJ1-2; D is unclear. V shed 10 bases and J shed 0 bases, with 9 bases lying between them. Per the germline V gene, CDR1 is MDHEN and CDR2 is SYDVKM. This CDR3 spans 12 amino acids. In DNA, the CDR3 is TGTGCCACCAGCGGCGCTAACTATGGCTACACCTTC. As protein: CATSGANYGYTF.

This clonotype has a count of ten or more. The chain carries TRBV28 and TRBJ1-2; D unclear. The germline gives CDR1 MDHEN, CDR2 SYDVKM. V dropped 5 bases and J dropped 7 bases, with 11 bases sitting between them. This CDR3 has 12 residues. The CDR3 protein is CASSTLGVGYTF. In DNA form, the CDR3 reads TGTGCCAGCAGTACACTTGGGGTTGGCTACACCTTC.

This clonotype came up many times. The gene calls are TRBV12-3 or TRBV12-4 and TRBJ1-5; 10 bases line up with TRBD1. With 2 bases clipped from V and 7 bases from J, the junction kept 5 bases outside the gene matches. This CDR3 spans 15 amino acids. The CDR3 here is CASSLRGQGLQPQHF. CDR3 sequence (DNA): TGTGCCAGCAGTTTAAGGGGACAGGGGTTGCAGCCCCAGCATTTT.

The rearrangement links TRBV6-2 or TRBV6-3 to TRBJ2-5; TRBD2 agrees at 10 bases. V was clipped by 2 bases and J by 5 bases; unmatched bases: 2. Germline CDR1 and CDR2: MNHEY and SVGEGT. CDR3 length: 14 residues. Here the CDR3 DNA reads TGTGCCAGCAGTTACGTAGCGGGAGGCGAGACCCAGTACTTC. Encoded protein: CASSYVAGGETQYF.

This clonotype was counted at least ten times. This chain uses TRBV12-3 or TRBV12-4 with TRBJ1-1, with D possibly being TRBD1 (6 bases). The CDR3 is 14 residues long. Trimming removed 6 bases from V and 4 bases from J, with 15 bases in between. DNA of the CDR3: TGTGCCAGCAGCGTCAGGGGATGGATCACTGAAGCTTTCTTT. Translated: CASSVRGWITEAFF.

This clonotype was detected once. A much larger clone differs from this one at a single base, so this may be a read error. The V and J genes are TRBV29-1 and TRBJ2-7; 7 bases map to TRBD1. Germline V gene lookup returns CDR1 SQVTM and CDR2 ANQGSEA. Germline trimming cut 4 bases from V and 7 bases from J; bases unmatched to any gene: 10. The length of the CDR3 is 13 residues. The CDR3 reads CSVGGTVMGEQYF. CDR3 nucleotides: TGCAGCGTTGGTGGGACAGTGATGGGGGAGCAGTACTTC.

In its sample, this clonotype was seen a few times. The rearrangement joins TRBV19 to TRBJ2-7; tentative D call: TRBD2 (5 bases). The CDR3 is made up of 14 amino acids. The V and J ends lost 2 bases and 3 bases respectively, with 11 bases between them. CDR1 and CDR2 (germline): LNHDA, SQIVND (reference sequence). As DNA, the CDR3 is TGTGCCAGTAGTATACAGACGGGGTACTACGAGCAGTACTTC. It encodes CASSIQTGYYEQYF.

This clonotype was seen many times. This sequence joins TRBV27 and TRBJ1-6; no reliable D call. CDR3 length: 12 amino acids. Trimming took 10 bases from V and 9 from J, leaving 13 bases between them. CDR1 is MNHEY and CDR2 is SMNVEV in the germline V gene (reference sequence). In DNA form, the CDR3 reads TGTGCCACCAAGAGGGCTGGTTCACCCCTCCACTTT. Protein sequence: CATKRAGSPLHF.

The table lists this clonotype with a few counts. Mismatch with germline at one junction end may stem from a read error. This chain links TRBV7-8 with TRBJ2-5; possibly TRBD1 for D (7 bases). The germline V gene has CDR1 SGHVS and CDR2 FQNEAQ. This CDR3 has 19 residues. The CDR3 here is CASNLGLLMPAGGRKTQYF. CDR3 bases: TGTGCCAGCAACTTAGGTTTATTAATGCCCGCAGGGGGGAGAAAGACCCAGTACTTC.

The gene calls are TRBV7-9 and TRBJ2-2; D unresolved. Trimming shortened V by 5 bases and J by 7 bases, and 14 bases separated the two germline ends. Germline CDR1 and CDR2: SEHNR and FQNEAQ (reference sequence). The CDR3 contains 14 residues. CDR3 amino acids: CASSHPARNGELFF. CDR3 in DNA: TGTGCCAGCAGCCACCCCGCCAGAAACGGGGAGCTGTTTTTT.

Many counts were recorded for this clonotype. This chain uses TRBV7-2 with TRBJ2-7, with 8 bases fitting TRBD2. Trimming took 6 bases from V and 6 from J; bases not matched to a gene: 10. CDR1 and CDR2 (germline): SGHTA, FQGNSA. The CDR3 is 14 amino acids. The CDR3 sequence: CASRPSGGGVEQYF. For the CDR3, the DNA is TGTGCCAGCAGACCCTCCGGGGGGGGAGTCGAGCAGTACTTC.

This clonotype was counted ten times or more. The junction departs from the called germline gene at one end, perhaps through a read error. The rearrangement joins TRBV19 to TRBJ1-5; no clear D. This CDR3 has 15 residues. Germline V gene data show CDR1 as LNHDA and CDR2 as SQIVND (reference sequence). CDR3: CASSIKTGSSQPQHF. The CDR3 coding sequence is TGTGCCAGTAGTATAAAGACCGGTAGCAGTCAGCCCCAGCATTTT.

This clonotype appeared many times. The chain recombines TRBV24-1 with TRBJ2-5, with D tentatively TRBD1 (5 bases). Germline V gene sequence: CDR1 KGHDR, CDR2 SFDVKD. The germline V and J ends were trimmed by 5 bases and 4 bases, with 19 bases remaining between them. The CDR3 length is 16 residues. The CDR3 sequence: CATSGPSGWKGETQYF. The CDR3 coding sequence is TGTGCCACCAGTGGACCCTCAGGGTGGAAGGGAGAGACCCAGTACTTC.

This clonotype showed up many times. The chain joins TRBV29-1 to TRBJ1-3, with D perhaps TRBD1 (6 bases). The germline CDR1 and CDR2 sequences are SQVTM and ANQGSEA. The CDR3 length is 13 residues. With 6 bases removed from V and 1 base from J, the gap between germline ends came to 10 bases. CDR3 sequence reads: CSVVTGSGNTIYF. The CDR3 bases are TGCAGCGTAGTCACAGGGTCTGGAAACACCATATATTTT.

The sample holds many counts of this clonotype. The V call is TRBV19, the J call TRBJ2-5; 7 nucleotides match TRBD2. V lost 0 bases, J lost 2 bases, and 6 bases stayed unmatched. CDR3 length: 16 residues. The germline gives CDR1 LNHDA, CDR2 SQIVND (reference sequence). For the CDR3, the DNA is TGTGCCAGTAGTATAGATCCGAGACTAGCACAAGAGACCCAGTACTTC. It yields the protein CASSIDPRLAQETQYF.

There are a few counts of this clonotype. Possible read error: a much larger clone is one base away. In DNA form, the CDR3 reads TGTGCCAGCCACGACTCTGGGGCCAACGTCCTGACTTTC. Encoded protein: CASHDSGANVLTF. V gene TRBV10-3 combines with J gene TRBJ2-6; D remains ambiguous. The CDR3 is 13 amino acids. Germline V gives CDR1 ENHRY, CDR2 SYGVKD. V lost 10 bases to trimming and J lost 0 bases, with 7 bases between them.

This clonotype has a count of ten or more. A read error may produce the germline difference seen at one junction end. The rearrangement joins TRBV5-1 to TRBJ1-2, with a weak D call TRBD1 (6 bases). This CDR3 has 16 residues. Germline loops: CDR1 SGHRS, CDR2 YFSETQ. CDR3 bases: TGCGCCAGCAGGTTGGTACTTTTGGACAGACCCCATGGCTACACCTTC. It yields the protein CASRLVLLDRPHGYTF.

This clonotype was recorded a few times. This chain connects TRBV27 to TRBJ1-5, with D perhaps TRBD1 (5 bases). Trimming took off 5 bases at V and 7 bases at J, with 18 bases between the two ends. This CDR3 is built from 15 residues. CDR1 and CDR2 (germline): MNHEY, SMNVEV (reference sequence). CDR3 coding DNA: TGTGCCAGCAGTCCAAATGGGGGGTGGCGCCAGCCCCAGCATTTT. It yields the protein CASSPNGGWRQPQHF.

The genes are TRBV6-2 or TRBV6-3 and TRBJ2-4; 10 bases are shared with TRBD2. Per the germline V gene, CDR1 is MNHEY and CDR2 is SVGEGT. This CDR3 region has 14 residues. Losses at the gene ends were 7 bases for V and 7 bases for J; bases not matched to a gene: 7. CDR3 in DNA: TGTGCCAGCAACCTCAGCGGGAGGGGGAACATTCAGTACTTC. Protein: CASNLSGRGNIQYF.